This entry lists 30 T cell receptor beta chains sequenced from one sample in a study of T cells in localized non-small cell lung cancer. Generated by immunoSEQ multiplex PCR, the TCRdb table keeps only in-frame clones and is missing some. This table has some 40,000 clones, over 85% appearing once. The specimen comprised peripheral blood, sampled before any cancer treatment. The receptors come from a female donor older than 55 with stage I lung adenocarcinoma.

The chain combines TRBV5-6 with TRBJ1-5; D is unclear. The CDR3 consists of 14 residues. The V and J ends lost 1 base and 2 bases respectively, with 7 bases between them. CDR1 and CDR2 (germline): SGHDT, YYEEEE. The CDR3, as DNA: TGTGCCAGCAGCTTGTACATGGGCAATCAGCCCCAGCATTTT. Translated: CASSLYMGNQPQHF.

CDR3 bases: TGTGCCAGCAGCTCAAAGGCGGATGCTCAGCCCCAGCATTTT. It encodes CASSSKADAQPQHF. The chain uses TRBV9 and TRBJ1-5; D ambiguous. Trimming cost V 4 bases and J 6 bases, with 14 bases left between them. From germline, CDR1 is SGDLS and CDR2 YYNGEE. This CDR3 spans 14 amino acids.

V is TRBV6-1 and J is TRBJ1-1; a possible D gene is TRBD1 (6 bases). Germline CDR1 MNHNS, CDR2 SASEGT. V was pared by 3 bases and J by 0 bases, with 11 bases between. The CDR3 spans 15 residues. CDR3 protein: CASSEFGQMNTEAFF. CDR3 in DNA: TGTGCCAGCAGTGAGTTCGGACAGATGAACACTGAAGCTTTCTTT.

This clone has just one count. The genes are TRBV9 and TRBJ1-2; D not certain. Germline CDR1 SGDLS, CDR2 YYNGEE. Deletions cut 1 base from V and 5 bases from J, with 9 bases between. The CDR3 is 13 residues long. The CDR3 region has the DNA TGTGCCAGCAGCGTATGGGGTACTTATGGCTACACCTTC. This sequence encodes CASSVWGTYGYTF.

This chain uses TRBV19 with TRBJ2-1; D is possibly TRBD2 (6 bases). The V end was cut by 3 bases, the J end by 0 bases, with 12 bases between. CDR1 and CDR2 from the germline V gene are LNHDA and SQIVND (reference sequence). The CDR3 length is 16 residues. In nucleotides, the CDR3 is TGTGCCAGTAGTATTGGGCGGGGACTCTCCTACAATGAGCAGTTCTTC. It codes for CASSIGRGLSYNEQFF.

The gene calls are TRBV11-3 and TRBJ2-5, with 9 bases fitting TRBD2. This CDR3 has 15 residues. CDR1 is SGHNT, CDR2 YENEEA, per germline. V dropped 1 base and J dropped 2; count of bases not matched to a gene: 2. The CDR3 bases are TGTGCCAGCAGCTTAGGCGGACTAGCGCAAGAGACCCAGTACTTC. Translation: CASSLGGLAQETQYF.

V and J are TRBV6-1 and TRBJ1-3; 7 bases map to TRBD1. After removal of 9 bases from V and 8 bases from J, the junction contained 13 bases not matched to a gene. Germline V gene lookup returns CDR1 MNHNS and CDR2 SASEGT. The CDR3 is made up of 14 amino acids. CDR3 sequence (DNA): TGTGCCAGTCGCGGGACAGCTGAGGGCTACACCATATATTTT. Translated: CASRGTAEGYTIYF.

The gene calls are TRBV6-1 and TRBJ2-5; D gene uncertain. V was cut by 0 bases and J by 6 bases, with 5 bases left in between. The germline CDR1 and CDR2 sequences are MNHNS and SASEGT. CDR3 length equals 12 residues. The CDR3 protein is CASSEALKTQYF. CDR3 in DNA: TGTGCCAGCAGTGAAGCGCTGAAGACCCAGTACTTC.

The chain is built from TRBV10-3 and TRBJ2-7; D ambiguous. Germline loops: CDR1 ENHRY, CDR2 SYGVKD. V lost 0 bases to trimming and J lost 11 bases, with 11 bases between them. The CDR3 loop spans 12 amino acids. The CDR3 region is CAISESKGLEYF. The CDR3 bases are TGTGCCATCAGTGAGTCGAAAGGTTTGGAGTACTTC.

This clone showed up just once. This chain joins TRBV7-2 and TRBJ1-2, with D possibly being TRBD1 (5 bases). Trimming cost V 2 bases and J 7 bases, with 8 bases left between them. CDR1 SGHTA and CDR2 FQGNSA come from the germline V gene. This CDR3 has 12 amino acids. The CDR3 region is CASSLQGFGYTF. CDR3 coding DNA: TGTGCCAGCAGCTTACAGGGATTTGGCTACACCTTC.

This chain joins TRBV5-6 and TRBJ2-1; the D gene is possibly TRBD1 (6 bases). CDR3 length: 13 residues. V lost 0 bases and J 10 bases, leaving 11 bases between the germline ends. CDR1 is SGHDT and CDR2 is YYEEEE in the germline V gene. CDR3 residues: CASSLGTGPEQFF. CDR3 nucleotides: TGTGCCAGCAGCTTGGGCACAGGGCCCGAGCAGTTCTTC.

Here the CDR3 DNA reads TGTGCCAGCTCACCACCGGTTGGGGCAGAGACCCAGTACTTC. It yields the protein CASSPPVGAETQYF. This rearrangement joins TRBV18 to TRBJ2-5, with D perhaps TRBD1 (5 bases). This CDR3 is built from 14 residues. Trimming shortened V by 0 bases and J by 4 bases, and 9 bases separated the two germline ends. CDR1 KGHSH and CDR2 LQKENI come from the germline V gene.

This chain links TRBV7-9 with TRBJ1-1, with D possibly TRBD1 on 5 matching bases. The V end was cut by 5 bases, the J end by 10 bases, with 11 bases between. The CDR3 loop spans 11 amino acids. The germline CDR1 and CDR2 sequences are SEHNR and FQNEAQ (reference sequence). The CDR3 loop is CASSPEGIAFF. CDR3 bases: TGTGCCAGCAGCCCCGAGGGGATAGCTTTCTTT.

The chain carries TRBV6-1 and TRBJ1-5, with TRBD1 as a possible D gene (5 bases). Germline V gene sequence: CDR1 MNHNS, CDR2 SASEGT. The CDR3 sequence is 17 residues long. The germline V and J ends were trimmed by 2 bases and 1 base, with 15 bases remaining between them. CDR3 sequence: CASSEYGWGSSNQPQHF. The CDR3 nucleotides read TGTGCCAGCAGTGAATACGGATGGGGCTCAAGCAATCAGCCCCAGCATTTT.

The chain links TRBV7-8 to TRBJ2-7; D call uncertain. Trimming left V 3 bases short and J 2 bases short, with 11 bases between. CDR3 length equals 14 residues. Germline CDR1 SGHVS, CDR2 FQNEAQ. In nucleotides, the CDR3 is TGTGCCAGCAGCTTTTTAACAAGCACCTACGAGCAGTACTTC. Amino acid sequence: CASSFLTSTYEQYF.

The rearrangement uses TRBV14 and TRBJ2-6; no definite D call. The V end was cut by 4 bases, the J end by 3 bases, with 19 bases between. Germline V gene lookup returns CDR1 SGHDN and CDR2 FVKESK. The CDR3 contains 18 residues. The CDR3 sequence: CASSPGVTFLSGANVLTF. CDR3 sequence (DNA): TGTGCCAGCAGCCCAGGTGTAACTTTTCTAAGTGGGGCCAACGTCCTGACTTTC.

The CDR3 protein is CASIKRGGYNEQFF. In nucleotides, the CDR3 is TGTGCCAGCATTAAGCGGGGTGGGTACAATGAGCAGTTCTTC. This rearrangement joins TRBV27 to TRBJ2-1; TRBD2 matches 7 bases. With V trimmed by 7 bases and J by 4 bases, 7 bases remained unmatched. CDR3 length equals 14 residues. From germline, CDR1 is MNHEY and CDR2 SMNVEV (reference sequence).

In DNA, the CDR3 is TGTGCCAGCAGTGACTCAGCTGCGGTCGCGAACACCGGGGAGCTGTTTTTT. Translating gives CASSDSAAVANTGELFF. The gene calls are TRBV6-4 and TRBJ2-2; D is unclear. The germline CDR1 and CDR2 sequences are MRHNA and SNTAGT. This CDR3 spans 17 amino acids. The V and J ends lost 0 bases and 0 bases respectively, with 11 bases between them.

V is TRBV10-3 and J is TRBJ2-1; 10 nucleotides align to TRBD2. V lost 4 bases and J lost 0; bases outside the gene matches: 3. This CDR3 region has 16 residues. Germline CDR1 reads ENHRY; CDR2 reads SYGVKD. The CDR3, as DNA: TGTGCCATCAGTGCTAGCGGGGGAAACTCCTACAATGAGCAGTTCTTC. It codes for CAISASGGNSYNEQFF.

The CDR3 nucleotides are TGTGCCAGCAGCACAGAGTTAGCCGGGGAGCTGTTTTTT. The encoded protein is CASSTELAGELFF. The chain combines TRBV5-5 with TRBJ2-2; D is unresolved. The germline V gene encodes CDR1 SGHKS and CDR2 YYEKEE (reference sequence). The V end lost 4 bases, the J end lost 6 bases, and 10 bases lay between the germline ends. The CDR3 runs to 13 residues.

V is TRBV7-7 and J is TRBJ2-6; D could derive from TRBD1 or TRBD2 (5 bases each). CDR3 length equals 17 residues. The V end was cut by 5 bases, the J end by 0 bases, with 14 bases between. Looked up from germline, CDR1 is SSHAT and CDR2 is FNYEAQ (reference sequence). The CDR3 sequence: CASSPRGRISGANVLTF. CDR3 nucleotides: TGTGCCAGCAGCCCGAGGGGCCGGATCTCTGGGGCCAACGTCCTGACTTTC. Full variable domain (rest looked up from reference TRBV7-7 and TRBJ2-6): GAGVSQSPRYKVTKRGQDVTLRCDPISSHATLYWYQQALGQGPEFLTYFNYEAQPDKSGLPSDRFSAERPEGSISTLTIQRTEQRDSAMYRCASSPRGRISGANVLTFGAGSRLTVL.

The chain joins TRBV7-2 to TRBJ1-4; D is uncertain. Looked up from germline, CDR1 is SGHTA and CDR2 is FQGNSA. Trimming cost V 1 base and J 4 bases, with 10 bases left between them. This CDR3 has 15 residues. DNA of the CDR3: TGTGCCAGCAGCTTAGTAGGGCGGTTTAATGAAAAACTGTTTTTT. Protein product: CASSLVGRFNEKLFF. The entire variable domain, with the rest obtained from reference TRBV7-2 and TRBJ1-4, is as follows: GAGVSQSPSNKVTEKGKDVELRCDPISGHTALYWYRQSLGQGLEFLIYFQGNSAPDKSGLPSDRFSAERTGGSVSTLTIQRTQQEDSAVYLCASSLVGRFNEKLFFGSGTQLSVL.

The chain carries TRBV15 and TRBJ2-5; D is unclear. The CDR3 sequence is 14 residues long. V was cut by 0 bases and J by 0 bases, with 5 bases left in between. The germline CDR1 and CDR2 sequences are LNHNV and YYDKDF (reference sequence). For the CDR3, the DNA is TGTGCCACCAGCAGAGATAGGAACCAAGAGACCCAGTACTTC. Its translation: CATSRDRNQETQYF.

V usage is TRBV27 and J usage is TRBJ1-6, with no clear D. Trimming left V 2 bases short and J 12 bases short, with 17 bases between. Germline CDR1 is MNHEY and CDR2 is SMNVEV (reference sequence). This CDR3 spans 15 amino acids. The CDR3: CASSLIGPRSEPLHF. The CDR3 DNA is TGTGCCAGCAGTTTAATTGGCCCCCGATCAGAACCCCTCCACTTT.

The gene calls are TRBV6-1 and TRBJ2-1; possibly TRBD1 or TRBD2 for D (5 bases each). The CDR3 is 14 amino acids. Trimming took off 4 bases at V and 4 bases at J, with 11 bases between the two ends. Looked up from germline, CDR1 is MNHNS and CDR2 is SASEGT. The CDR3 loop reads CASSGLGPYNEQFF. The CDR3 DNA is TGTGCCAGCAGTGGATTGGGACCATACAATGAGCAGTTCTTC.

The rearrangement links TRBV19 to TRBJ1-6; unclear D gene. Deletions cut 3 bases from V and 1 base from J, with 10 bases between. Germline V gives CDR1 LNHDA, CDR2 SQIVND (reference sequence). The CDR3 runs 16 residues. In DNA, the CDR3 is TGTGCCAGTAGTATCTCCTCAGGATCCTATAATTCACCCCTCCACTTT. It translates to CASSISSGSYNSPLHF.

The chain employs TRBV4-2 and TRBJ2-7; 10 bases fit TRBD2. Germline V gives CDR1 LGHNA, CDR2 YNFKEQ. The CDR3 is 16 residues long. V gave up 4 bases and J gave up 1 base; unmatched junction bases: 7. The CDR3 is CASSRQISGGSYEQYF. The CDR3, as DNA: TGTGCCAGCAGCCGCCAAATTAGCGGGGGGTCCTACGAGCAGTACTTC.

The genes are TRBV5-1 and TRBJ2-3; perhaps TRBD2 as D (6 bases). CDR1 is SGHRS and CDR2 is YFSETQ in the germline V gene. Trimming took 3 bases from V and 4 from J, leaving 21 bases between them. The CDR3 runs to 17 residues. The CDR3 protein is CASSSPPRGSAADTQYF. CDR3 DNA: TGCGCCAGCAGCTCTCCCCCCCGGGGGTCGGCAGCAGATACGCAGTATTTT.

The V call is TRBV4-2, the J call TRBJ1-6, with D perhaps TRBD1 (5 bases). From germline, CDR1 is LGHNA and CDR2 YNFKEQ. The V and J ends lost 5 bases and 3 bases respectively, with 14 bases between them. There are 16 residues in the CDR3. The CDR3 nucleotides read TGTGCCAGCAGCACACTGTTGACAGACTATAATTCACCCCTCCACTTT. Its protein is CASSTLLTDYNSPLHF.

The J gene is TRBJ2-7, the V gene TRBV19, with unresolved D. The germline V gene encodes CDR1 LNHDA and CDR2 SQIVND (reference sequence). The CDR3 consists of 14 residues. V was shortened by 5 bases and J by 4 bases, with 15 bases between the two germline ends. CDR3: CASSSHLDGYEQYF. Written as DNA, the CDR3 is TGTGCCAGTAGTTCACATCTAGACGGATACGAGCAGTACTTC.